These 9 T cell receptor beta chains came from one sample sequenced in a study of T cell responses to AZD1222 COVID-19 vaccine. Sequencing used immunoSEQ multiplex PCR; TCRdb keeps in-frame clones, though not all of them. In the table there are 87,000 or so clones, roughly 89% of which are singletons. The sequences come from peripheral blood, collected on day 0 of AZD1222 vaccination. Every receptor here comes from an adult in good health.

This sequence joins TRBV5-1 and TRBJ1-2, with a weak D call TRBD1 (5 bases). This CDR3 has 15 amino acids. The V end lost 4 bases, the J end lost 0 bases, and 13 bases lay between the germline ends. CDR1 SGHRS and CDR2 YFSETQ come from the germline V gene. The CDR3 loop is CASSAYRRSNYGYTF. CDR3 DNA sequence: TGCGCCAGCAGCGCCTACAGGAGGTCTAACTATGGCTACACCTTC.

CDR3 nucleotides: TGTGCCAGCAGACAGGGATCGGACACCGGGGAGCTGTTTTTT. Amino acid sequence: CASRQGSDTGELFF. The chain carries TRBV6-5 and TRBJ2-2; TRBD1 is a possible D gene (6 bases). Germline V gene lookup returns CDR1 MNHEY and CDR2 SVGAGI. The CDR3 is 14 amino acids. Trimming removed 6 bases at V and 3 bases at J, with 11 bases between.

The V and J genes are TRBV4-1 and TRBJ1-2; no definite D call. Trimming pared 3 bases from V and 4 bases from J, leaving 12 bases between. Germline CDR1 and CDR2: MGHRA and YSYEKL. The CDR3 is made up of 14 amino acids. In DNA, the CDR3 is TGCGCCAGCAGCCAGGAGAGAGTTTTCTATGGCTACACCTTC. It is translated as CASSQERVFYGYTF.

The J gene is TRBJ2-7, the V gene TRBV3-1 (or the pseudogene TRBV3-2), with 10 bases that match TRBD2. Germline values: CDR1 LGHDT, CDR2 YNNKEL (reference sequence). Germline trimming cut 0 bases from V and 3 bases from J; bases unmatched to any gene: 5. This CDR3 spans 16 amino acids. CDR3 sequence reads: CASSQDGTSDFYEQYF. CDR3 coding DNA: TGTGCCAGCAGCCAAGATGGGACTAGCGATTTCTACGAGCAGTACTTC.

This chain uses TRBV11-2 with TRBJ2-3; TRBD2 might be the D (7 bases). The V gene lost 0 bases and the J gene lost 2 bases, with 12 bases spanning the gap. Germline lookup yields CDR1 SGHAT and CDR2 FQNNGV. The CDR3 covers 16 residues. As DNA, the CDR3 is TGTGCCAGCAGCTTAGAGTTTGCGGGGGCCACAGATACGCAGTATTTT. Protein product: CASSLEFAGATDTQYF.

V usage is TRBV6-1 and J usage is TRBJ1-2; no definite D call. This CDR3 is 12 amino acids long. From germline, CDR1 is MNHNS and CDR2 SASEGT. V dropped 1 base and J dropped 4 bases, with 4 bases sitting between them. This CDR3 is CASSEVIYGYTF. DNA for the CDR3: TGTGCCAGCAGTGAAGTGATCTATGGCTACACCTTC.

The chain employs TRBV2 and TRBJ1-2; TRBD1 might be the D (5 bases). Trimming cost V 4 bases and J 4 bases, with 19 bases left between them. Germline CDR1 reads SNHLY; CDR2 reads FYNNEI. This CDR3 has 16 amino acids. The CDR3: CASSVGGRGGVYGYTF. CDR3 in DNA: TGTGCCAGCAGTGTGGGGGGACGGGGAGGGGTCTATGGCTACACCTTC.

The chain recombines TRBV28 with TRBJ1-1; tentatively, D is TRBD1 (6 bases). Germline-derived CDR1 and CDR2 are MDHEN and SYDVKM. With 5 bases removed from V and 2 bases from J, the gap between germline ends came to 12 bases. The CDR3 loop spans 14 amino acids. CDR3 coding DNA: TGTGCCAGCAGTCTCATCAGGGGAAACACTGAAGCTTTCTTT. It codes for CASSLIRGNTEAFF.

The V gene is TRBV19, the J gene TRBJ2-5; D remains unclear. The V gene lost 5 bases and the J gene lost 5 bases, with 15 bases spanning the gap. The CDR3 is 14 residues long. Looked up from germline, CDR1 is LNHDA and CDR2 is SQIVND (reference sequence). The CDR3 here is CASSASTAGETQYF. CDR3 nucleotide sequence: TGTGCCAGTAGTGCCTCGACCGCTGGGGAGACCCAGTACTTC.